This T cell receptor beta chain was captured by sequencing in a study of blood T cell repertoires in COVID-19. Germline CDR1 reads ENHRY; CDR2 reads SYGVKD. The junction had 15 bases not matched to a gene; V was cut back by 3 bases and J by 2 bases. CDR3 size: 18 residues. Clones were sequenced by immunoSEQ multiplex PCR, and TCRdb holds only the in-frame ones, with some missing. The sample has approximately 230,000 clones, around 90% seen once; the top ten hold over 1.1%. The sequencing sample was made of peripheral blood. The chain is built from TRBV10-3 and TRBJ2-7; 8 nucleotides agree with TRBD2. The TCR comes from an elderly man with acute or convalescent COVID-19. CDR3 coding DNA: TGTGCCATCAGTGATTCCGGGAGGGCTGGCGTACGTACCTACGAGCAGTACTTC. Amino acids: CAISDSGRAGVRTYEQYF.